This TCR beta chain was identified in a study of T cells in Graves' hyperthyroidism and ophthalmopathy. Study background: Peripheral blood sampling occurred at initial diagnosis, before any treatment.

Study-level points and caveats: Researchers found most expanded thyroid clonotypes above 0.001 in blood as well. Ophthalmopathy was identified by the model a median about six months ahead of onset.

Amplified regions were TCR beta CDR3 sequences from RNA transcripts. The HTBI primer set served for first-round RT-PCR of the TCR CDR3. Via MiXCR, TCRdb re-called the multiplex PCR reads, giving one row per CDR3 protein. The sample includes more than 500,000 distinct CDR3 sequences, about 15% of them seen just once. This clonotype was counted many times. Its antigen is still unknown. The V end was cut by 2 bases, the J end by 10 bases, with 8 bases between. The CDR3 has 11 amino acids. The germline V gene encodes CDR1 MDHEN and CDR2 SYDVKM. From more than 9 ml of fresh peripheral blood, PBMCs were isolated.

Sequencing input: blood. The sequence was collected from a woman aged 40 to 49 with Graves' hyperthyroidism. V gene TRBV28 combines with J gene TRBJ1-2; D gene uncertain. CDR3 sequence: CASSLERAYTF. CDR3 in DNA: TGTGCCAGCAGTTTAGAAAGAGCCTACACCTTC.